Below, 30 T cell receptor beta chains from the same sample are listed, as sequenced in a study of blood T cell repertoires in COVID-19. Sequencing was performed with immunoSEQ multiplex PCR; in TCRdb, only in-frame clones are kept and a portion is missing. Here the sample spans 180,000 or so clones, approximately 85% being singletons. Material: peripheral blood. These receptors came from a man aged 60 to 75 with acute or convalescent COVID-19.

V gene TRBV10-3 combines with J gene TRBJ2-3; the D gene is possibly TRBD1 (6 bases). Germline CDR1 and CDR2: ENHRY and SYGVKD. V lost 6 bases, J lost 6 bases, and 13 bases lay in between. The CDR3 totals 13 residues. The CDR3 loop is CAIRPGTTDTQYF. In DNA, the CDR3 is TGTGCCATCAGACCTGGGACAACCGATACGCAGTATTTT.

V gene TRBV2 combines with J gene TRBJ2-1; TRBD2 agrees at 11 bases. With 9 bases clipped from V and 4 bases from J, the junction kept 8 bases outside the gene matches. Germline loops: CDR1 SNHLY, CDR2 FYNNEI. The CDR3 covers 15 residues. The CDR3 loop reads CASINSGRDYNEQFF. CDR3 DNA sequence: TGTGCCAGTATCAATAGCGGGAGGGATTACAATGAGCAGTTCTTC.

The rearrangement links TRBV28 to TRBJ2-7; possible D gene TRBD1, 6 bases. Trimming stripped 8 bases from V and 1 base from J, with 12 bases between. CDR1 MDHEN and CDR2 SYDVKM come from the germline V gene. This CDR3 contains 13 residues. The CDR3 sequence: CASGWGQSYEQYF. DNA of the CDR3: TGTGCCAGCGGCTGGGGGCAGTCCTACGAGCAGTACTTC.

CDR3 sequence: CASSLARVSQGGELFF. CDR3 in DNA: TGTGCCAGCAGCTTAGCGCGGGTTAGTCAAGGCGGGGAGCTGTTTTTT. V is TRBV7-2 and J is TRBJ2-2; D perhaps matches TRBD2 (5 bases). The CDR3 is 16 residues long. Trimming shortened V by 0 bases and J by 7 bases, and 15 bases separated the two germline ends. Germline V gene lookup returns CDR1 SGHTA and CDR2 FQGNSA.

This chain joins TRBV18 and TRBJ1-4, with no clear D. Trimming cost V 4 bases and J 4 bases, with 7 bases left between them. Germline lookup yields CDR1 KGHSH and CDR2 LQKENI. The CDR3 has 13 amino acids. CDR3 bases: TGTGCCAGCTCACAACAGCTTAATGAAAAACTGTTTTTT. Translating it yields CASSQQLNEKLFF.

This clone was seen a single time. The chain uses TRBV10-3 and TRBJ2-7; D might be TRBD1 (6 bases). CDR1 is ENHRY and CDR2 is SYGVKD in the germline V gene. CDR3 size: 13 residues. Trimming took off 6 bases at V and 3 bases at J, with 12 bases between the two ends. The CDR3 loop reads CAIRGKQGYEQYF. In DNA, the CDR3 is TGTGCCATCAGGGGGAAACAGGGCTACGAGCAGTACTTC.

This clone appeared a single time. CDR3 nucleotides: TGTGCCAGCAGTCCCAATCCGGGACTAGGTGGGGAGACCCAGTACTTC. Its translation: CASSPNPGLGGETQYF. The V and J genes are TRBV28 and TRBJ2-5, with 8 bases fitting TRBD2. V dropped 5 bases and J dropped 5; count of bases not matched to a gene: 13. Looked up from germline, CDR1 is MDHEN and CDR2 is SYDVKM. The CDR3 length is 16 residues.

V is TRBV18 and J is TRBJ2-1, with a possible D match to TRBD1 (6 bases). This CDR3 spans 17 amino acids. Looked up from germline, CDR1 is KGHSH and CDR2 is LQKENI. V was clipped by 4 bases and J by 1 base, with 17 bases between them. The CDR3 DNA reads TGTGCCAGCTCACGTAGTGGAAACAGGGAATCCTACAATGAGCAGTTCTTC. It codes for CASSRSGNRESYNEQFF.

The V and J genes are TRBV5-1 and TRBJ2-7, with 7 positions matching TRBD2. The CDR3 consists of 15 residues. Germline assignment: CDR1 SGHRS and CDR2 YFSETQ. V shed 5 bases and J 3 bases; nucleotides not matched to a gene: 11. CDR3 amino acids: CASRTAGGGFYEQYF. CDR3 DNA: TGCGCCAGCAGAACAGCCGGCGGGGGTTTCTACGAGCAGTACTTC.

For the CDR3, the DNA is TGTGCCAGCAGCGCAGGGTTCTCTGGGGCCAACGTCCTGACTTTC. Translating gives CASSAGFSGANVLTF. The chain carries TRBV28 and TRBJ2-6, with D tentatively TRBD1 (5 bases). V lost 6 bases to trimming and J lost 0 bases, with 9 bases between them. The CDR3 extends over 15 amino acids. Germline V gene sequence: CDR1 MDHEN, CDR2 SYDVKM.

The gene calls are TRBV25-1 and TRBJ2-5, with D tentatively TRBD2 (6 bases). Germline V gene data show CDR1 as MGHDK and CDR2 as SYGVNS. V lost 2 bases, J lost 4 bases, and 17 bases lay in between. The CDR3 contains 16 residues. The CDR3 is CASSEGASEFRETQYF. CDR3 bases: TGTGCCAGCAGTGAAGGTGCTAGCGAGTTTCGAGAGACCCAGTACTTC.

The CDR3 sequence: CSVGGLAGEDTQYF. The CDR3, as DNA: TGCAGCGTTGGGGGACTAGCGGGAGAAGATACGCAGTATTTT. The chain carries TRBV29-1 and TRBJ2-3; 14 bases align to TRBD2. With V trimmed by 4 bases and J by 5 bases, 2 bases remained unmatched. The CDR3 length is 14 residues. Germline V gene sequence: CDR1 SQVTM, CDR2 ANQGSEA.

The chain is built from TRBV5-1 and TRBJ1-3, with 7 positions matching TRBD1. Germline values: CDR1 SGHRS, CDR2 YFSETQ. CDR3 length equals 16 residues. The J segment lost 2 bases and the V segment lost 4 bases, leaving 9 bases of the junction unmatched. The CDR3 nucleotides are TGCGCCAGCAGCCCCACCCGACAGGGAACTGGAAACACCATATATTTT. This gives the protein CASSPTRQGTGNTIYF.

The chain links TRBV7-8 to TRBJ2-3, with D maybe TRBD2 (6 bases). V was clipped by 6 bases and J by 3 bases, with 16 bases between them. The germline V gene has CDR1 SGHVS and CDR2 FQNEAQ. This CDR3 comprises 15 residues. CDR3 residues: CASSLMGLQTDTQYF. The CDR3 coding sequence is TGTGCCAGCAGTTTAATGGGACTCCAAACAGATACGCAGTATTTT.

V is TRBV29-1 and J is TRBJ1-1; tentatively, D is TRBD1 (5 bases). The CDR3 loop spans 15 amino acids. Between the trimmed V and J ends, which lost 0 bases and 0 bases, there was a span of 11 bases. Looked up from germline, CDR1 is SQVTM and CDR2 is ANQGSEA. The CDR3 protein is CSVEDGLGVNTEAFF. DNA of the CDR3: TGCAGCGTTGAAGATGGTTTAGGGGTGAACACTGAAGCTTTCTTT.

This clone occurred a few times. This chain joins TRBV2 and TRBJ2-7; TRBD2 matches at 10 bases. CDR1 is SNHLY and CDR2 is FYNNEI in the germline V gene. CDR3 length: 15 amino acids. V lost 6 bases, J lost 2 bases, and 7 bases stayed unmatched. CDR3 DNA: TGTGCCAGCAGCACCCGGACTAGCGGTACCTACGAGCAGTACTTC. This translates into CASSTRTSGTYEQYF.

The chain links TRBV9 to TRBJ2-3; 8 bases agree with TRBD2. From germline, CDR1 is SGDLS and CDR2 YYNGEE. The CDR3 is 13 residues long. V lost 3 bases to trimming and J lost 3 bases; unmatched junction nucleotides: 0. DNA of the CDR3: TGTGCCAGCAGCGGACTAGCGACAGATACGCAGTATTTT. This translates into CASSGLATDTQYF.

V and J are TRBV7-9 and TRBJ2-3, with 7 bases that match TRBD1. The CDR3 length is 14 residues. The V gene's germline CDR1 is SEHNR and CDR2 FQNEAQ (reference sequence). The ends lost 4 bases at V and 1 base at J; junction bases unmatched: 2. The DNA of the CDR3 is TGTGCCAGCAGCTATCAGGGGGGCACAGATACGCAGTATTTT. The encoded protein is CASSYQGGTDTQYF.

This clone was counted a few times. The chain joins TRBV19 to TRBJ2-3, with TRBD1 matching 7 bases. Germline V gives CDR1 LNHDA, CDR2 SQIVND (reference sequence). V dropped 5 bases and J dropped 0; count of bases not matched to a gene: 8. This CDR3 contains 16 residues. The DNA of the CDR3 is TGTGCCAGTAGTGAGGGGGCAGGACGAAGCACAGATACGCAGTATTTT. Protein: CASSEGAGRSTDTQYF.

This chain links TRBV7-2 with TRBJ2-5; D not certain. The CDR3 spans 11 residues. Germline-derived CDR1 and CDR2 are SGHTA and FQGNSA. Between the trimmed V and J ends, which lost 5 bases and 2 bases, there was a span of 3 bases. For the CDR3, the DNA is TGTGCCAGCAGCCCTCAAGAGACCCAGTACTTC. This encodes CASSPQETQYF.

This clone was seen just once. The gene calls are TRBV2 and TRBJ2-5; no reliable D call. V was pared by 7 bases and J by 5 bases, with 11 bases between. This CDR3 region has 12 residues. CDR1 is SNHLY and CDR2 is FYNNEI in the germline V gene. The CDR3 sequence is CASMGTGETQYF. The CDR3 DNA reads TGTGCCAGCATGGGTACCGGGGAGACCCAGTACTTC.

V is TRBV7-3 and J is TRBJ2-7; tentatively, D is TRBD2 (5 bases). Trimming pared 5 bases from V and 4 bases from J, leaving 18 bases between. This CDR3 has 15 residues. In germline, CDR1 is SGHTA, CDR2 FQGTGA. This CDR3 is CASSKGTGKPYEQYF. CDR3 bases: TGTGCCAGCAGCAAAGGAACCGGGAAACCTTACGAGCAGTACTTC.

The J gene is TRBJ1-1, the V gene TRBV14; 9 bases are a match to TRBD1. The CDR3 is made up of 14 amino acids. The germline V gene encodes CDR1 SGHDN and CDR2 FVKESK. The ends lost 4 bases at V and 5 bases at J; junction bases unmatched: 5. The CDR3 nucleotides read TGTGCCAGCAGCCGCTTGACAGGGGGTACTGAAGCTTTCTTT. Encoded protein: CASSRLTGGTEAFF.

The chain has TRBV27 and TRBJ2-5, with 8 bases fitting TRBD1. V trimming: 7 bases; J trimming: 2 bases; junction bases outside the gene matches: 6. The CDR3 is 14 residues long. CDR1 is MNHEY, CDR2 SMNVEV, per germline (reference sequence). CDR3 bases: TGTGCCAGCACCCCGACAGGGGTGCAAGAGACCCAGTACTTC. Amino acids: CASTPTGVQETQYF.

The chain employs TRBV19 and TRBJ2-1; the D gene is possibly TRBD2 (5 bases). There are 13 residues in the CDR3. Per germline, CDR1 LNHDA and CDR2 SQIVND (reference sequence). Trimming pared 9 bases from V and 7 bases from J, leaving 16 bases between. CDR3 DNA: TGTGCCAGCTCTGGGGAGACCCCAAATGAGCAGTTCTTC. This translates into CASSGETPNEQFF. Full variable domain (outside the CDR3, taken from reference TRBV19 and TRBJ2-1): DGGITQSPKYLFRKEGQNVTLSCEQNLNHDAMYWYRQDPGQGLRLIYYSQIVNDFQKGDIAEGYSVSREKKESFPLTVTSAQKNPTAFYLCASSGETPNEQFFGPGTRLTVL.

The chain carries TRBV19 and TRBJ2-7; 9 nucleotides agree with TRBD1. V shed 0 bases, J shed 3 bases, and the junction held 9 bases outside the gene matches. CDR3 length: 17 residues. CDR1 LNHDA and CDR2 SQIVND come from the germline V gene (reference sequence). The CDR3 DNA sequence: TGTGCCAGTAGTATAGATGCCCATCGGGACAGGGTCTACGAGCAGTACTTC. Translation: CASSIDAHRDRVYEQYF.

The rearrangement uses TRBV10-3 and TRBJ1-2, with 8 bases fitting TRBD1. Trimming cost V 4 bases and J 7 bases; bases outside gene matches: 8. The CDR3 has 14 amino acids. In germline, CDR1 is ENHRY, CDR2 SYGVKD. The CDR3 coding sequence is TGTGCCATCAGTGTCGGGACAGGCACATCTGGCTACACCTTC. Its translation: CAISVGTGTSGYTF.

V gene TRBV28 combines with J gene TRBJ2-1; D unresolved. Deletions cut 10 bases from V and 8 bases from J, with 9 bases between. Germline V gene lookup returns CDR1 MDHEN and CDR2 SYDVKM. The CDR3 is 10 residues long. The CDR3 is CATLLYEQFF. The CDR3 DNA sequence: TGTGCCACCCTACTTTATGAGCAGTTCTTC.

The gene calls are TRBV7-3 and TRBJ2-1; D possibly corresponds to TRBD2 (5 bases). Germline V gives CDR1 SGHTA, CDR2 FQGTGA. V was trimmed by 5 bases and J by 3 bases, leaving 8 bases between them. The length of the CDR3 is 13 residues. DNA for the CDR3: TGTGCCAGCAGCACCGGGGTCTACAATGAGCAGTTCTTC. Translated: CASSTGVYNEQFF.

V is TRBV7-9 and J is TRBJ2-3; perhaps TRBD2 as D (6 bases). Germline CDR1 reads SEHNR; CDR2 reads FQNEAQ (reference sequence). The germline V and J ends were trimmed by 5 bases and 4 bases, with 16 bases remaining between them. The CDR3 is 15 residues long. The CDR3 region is CASSRQRVKADTQYF. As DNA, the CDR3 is TGTGCCAGCAGCCGCCAGCGGGTGAAGGCAGATACGCAGTATTTT.